This T cell receptor beta chain was found in a study of CD8+ T cells in alopecia areata. The authors extracted RNA and reverse transcribed it into cDNA as the sequencing template. Sequenced by immunoSEQ multiplex PCR; TCRdb stores in-frame clones only, minus some. The sample consists of 90,000 to 100,000 clones, roughly 41% of them appearing once. Germline-derived CDR1 and CDR2 are SGHNT and YYREEE (reference sequence). The CDR3 is made up of 13 amino acids. With 7 bases removed from V and 0 bases from J, the gap between germline ends came to 11 bases. This clone was seen a few times. This clonotype was obtained from a human donor with alopecia areata. The genes are TRBV5-4 and TRBJ2-7; maybe TRBD1 (6 bases). The sample consisted of CD4+ T cells sorted from blood. CDR3 protein: CASGQYNSYEQYF. CDR3 coding DNA: TGTGCCAGCGGACAGTACAACTCCTACGAGCAGTACTTC.